This T cell receptor beta chain was observed in a study of cytomegalovirus exposure and HLA in healthy donors. Findings of the study overall: The authors reported that TCR beta sequences could predict HLA-A and HLA-B alleles. These predictions were accurate for most subjects in the first cohort. When the data were analyzed later, several of the most significant clusters appeared to be linked to common viral pathogens.

J lost 5 bases, V lost 8 bases, and 5 bases had no gene match. Germline assignment: CDR1 SGHNT and CDR2 YENEEA. CDR3 length: 13 residues. Worth noting for this clone: Its antigen is unknown.

Researchers ran the PCR with 60 Vbeta and 13 Jbeta primers. Libraries were prepared by immunoSEQ multiplex PCR; TCRdb keeps only in-frame clonotypes and omits some of them. The data show over 150,000 clones, 75% seen once. This clonotype was sampled from a woman between 45 and 60 years old in good health and CMV-seropositive. This chain uses TRBV11-3 with TRBJ2-1, with 8 nucleotides matching TRBD1. The sequencing input was PBMCs. The CDR3 here is CASATGVNNEQFF. The CDR3 DNA sequence: TGTGCCAGCGCGACAGGGGTAAACAATGAGCAGTTCTTC.